Below, 7 T cell receptor beta chains from the same sample are listed, as sequenced in a study of graft-versus-host responses after intestinal transplantation. TCRdb's copy holds only in-frame clones and misses some; the assay was immunoSEQ multiplex PCR. Of about 10,000 clones listed, about 95% are singletons. This material consisted of bone marrow, taken about 520 days after intestinal transplantation. Receptors were obtained from a human patient who received an intestinal transplant, so some T cells may come from the graft donor.

J is TRBJ2-7 and V is TRBV19; D is undetermined. Looked up from germline, CDR1 is LNHDA and CDR2 is SQIVND (reference sequence). Trimming shortened V by 3 bases and J by 6 bases, and 12 bases separated the two germline ends. This CDR3 comprises 13 residues. CDR3 region: CASSMTPTGEQYF. The CDR3 region has the DNA TGTGCCAGTAGTATGACTCCGACGGGCGAGCAGTACTTC.

V usage is TRBV5-6 and J usage is TRBJ2-3; 12 bases match TRBD2. This CDR3 is 17 amino acids long. V was clipped by 1 base and J by 2 bases; unmatched bases: 5. Germline V gene sequence: CDR1 SGHDT, CDR2 YYEEEE. As DNA, the CDR3 is TGTGCCAGCAGCTTGCTACTAGCGGGAGGACCCACAGATACGCAGTATTTT. Its translation is CASSLLLAGGPTDTQYF.

The J gene is TRBJ2-1, the V gene TRBV2, with D perhaps matching TRBD2 (5 bases). With 6 bases removed from V and 6 bases from J, the gap between germline ends came to 12 bases. The CDR3 is 13 amino acids. The V gene's germline CDR1 is SNHLY and CDR2 FYNNEI. CDR3 sequence: CASRAIEGNEQFF. The CDR3 region has the DNA TGTGCCAGCAGGGCCATCGAGGGCAATGAGCAGTTCTTC. The full variable domain, its missing parts supplied by reference TRBV2 and TRBJ2-1, is EPEVTQTPSHQVTQMGQEVILRCVPISNHLYFYWYRQILGQKVEFLVSFYNNEISEKSEIFDDQFSVERPDGSNFTLKIRSTKLEDSAMYFCASRAIEGNEQFFGPGTRLTVL.

V is TRBV7-9 and J is TRBJ2-7; TRBD2 matches at 7 bases. Germline V gives CDR1 SEHNR, CDR2 FQNEAQ (reference sequence). The CDR3 spans 15 residues. Losses at the gene ends were 5 bases for V and 0 bases for J; bases not matched to a gene: 7. The CDR3 bases are TGTGCCAGCAGCACCCTAGCGGCTAACTCCTACGAGCAGTACTTC. Residues: CASSTLAANSYEQYF.

The chain couples TRBV11-2 to TRBJ1-5, with D unresolved. V was cut by 5 bases and J by 3 bases, with 5 bases left in between. The length of the CDR3 is 12 residues. Looked up from germline, CDR1 is SGHAT and CDR2 is FQNNGV. The CDR3 is CASSQLNQPQHF. Here the CDR3 DNA reads TGTGCCAGCAGCCAACTCAATCAGCCCCAGCATTTT. Using reference TRBV11-2 and TRBJ1-5 for the parts outside the CDR3, the full variable domain is EAGVAQSPRYKIIEKRQSVAFWCNPISGHATLYWYQQILGQGPKLLIQFQNNGVVDDSQLPKDRFSAERLKGVDSTLKIQPAKLEDSAVYLCASSQLNQPQHFGDGTRLSIL.

This sequence joins TRBV6-6 and TRBJ1-6, with D maybe TRBD1 (5 bases). V shed 2 bases and J shed 9 bases, with 17 bases lying between them. Germline-derived CDR1 and CDR2 are MNHNY and SVGAGI (reference sequence). The CDR3 runs 16 residues. In DNA form, the CDR3 reads TGTGCCAGCAGTTACACCCTCTCAGGGAATGGTTCACCCCTCCACTTT. Its protein product is CASSYTLSGNGSPLHF.

The chain joins TRBV19 to TRBJ1-5; D unresolved. V was cut by 3 bases and J by 0 bases, with 9 bases left in between. This CDR3 is built from 15 residues. Germline CDR1 and CDR2: LNHDA and SQIVND (reference sequence). This CDR3 is CASSIRHFSNQPQHF. The CDR3 bases are TGTGCCAGTAGTATTCGACACTTTAGCAATCAGCCCCAGCATTTT.